The TCR beta chain under discussion was sequenced for a study of T cell clusters in autoimmune cytopenias. TRB was amplified by touch-down multiplex PCR, primer pools A and B combined. Reanalyzing the multiplex PCR reads, TCRdb keeps one entry per CDR3 protein, without DNA. The table for this sample gives a few thousand distinct CDR3 sequences. Germline CDR1 and CDR2: LNHDA and SQIVND (reference sequence). The CDR3 contains 13 residues. This clonotype is classed as medium-sized by frequency. TRB was amplified from around 250 ng of peripheral blood genomic DNA per sample. These data were likewise used in another study, on T cell repertoires in aging, cancer and after chemotherapy.

The V and J genes are TRBV19 and TRBJ2-1; TCRdb picks TRBD1, but there is no DNA to check that call. Material for sequencing was peripheral blood. The TCR was taken from a human donor with an autoimmune cytopenia or autoimmune hepatitis (not recorded which). The CDR3: CASSFTGYNEQFF.